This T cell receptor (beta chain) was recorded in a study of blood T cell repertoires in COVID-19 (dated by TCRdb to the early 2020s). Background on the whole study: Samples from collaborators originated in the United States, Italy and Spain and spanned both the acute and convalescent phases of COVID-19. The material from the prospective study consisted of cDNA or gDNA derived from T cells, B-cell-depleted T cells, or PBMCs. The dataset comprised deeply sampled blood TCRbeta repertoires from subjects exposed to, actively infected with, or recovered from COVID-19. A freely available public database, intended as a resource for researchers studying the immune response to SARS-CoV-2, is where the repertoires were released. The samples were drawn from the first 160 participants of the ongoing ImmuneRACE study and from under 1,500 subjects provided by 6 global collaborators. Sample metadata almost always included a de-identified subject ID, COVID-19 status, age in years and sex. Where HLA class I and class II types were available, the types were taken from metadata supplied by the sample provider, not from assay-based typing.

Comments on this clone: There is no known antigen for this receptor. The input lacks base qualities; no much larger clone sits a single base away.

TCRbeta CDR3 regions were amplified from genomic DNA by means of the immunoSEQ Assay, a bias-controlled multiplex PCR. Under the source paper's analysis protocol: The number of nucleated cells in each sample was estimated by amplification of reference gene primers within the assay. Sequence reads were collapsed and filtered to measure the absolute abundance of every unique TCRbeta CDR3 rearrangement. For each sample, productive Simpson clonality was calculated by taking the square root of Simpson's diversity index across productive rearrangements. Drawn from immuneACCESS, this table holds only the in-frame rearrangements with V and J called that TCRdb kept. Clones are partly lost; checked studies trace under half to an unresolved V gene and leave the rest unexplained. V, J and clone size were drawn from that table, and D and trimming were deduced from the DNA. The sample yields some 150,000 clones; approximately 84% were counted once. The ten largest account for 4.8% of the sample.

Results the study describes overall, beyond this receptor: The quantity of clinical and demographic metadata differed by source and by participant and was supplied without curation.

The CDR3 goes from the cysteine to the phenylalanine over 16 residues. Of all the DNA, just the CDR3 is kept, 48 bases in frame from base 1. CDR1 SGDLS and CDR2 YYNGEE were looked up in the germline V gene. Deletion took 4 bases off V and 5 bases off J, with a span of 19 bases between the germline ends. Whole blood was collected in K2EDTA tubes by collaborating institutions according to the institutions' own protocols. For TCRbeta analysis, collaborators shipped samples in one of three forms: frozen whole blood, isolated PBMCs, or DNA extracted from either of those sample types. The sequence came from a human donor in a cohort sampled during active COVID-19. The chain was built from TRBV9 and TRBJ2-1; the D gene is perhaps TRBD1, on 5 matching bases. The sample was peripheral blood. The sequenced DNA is TGTGCCAGCAGCCCTAAACGGGCAGGGTCACACAATGAGCAGTTCTTC. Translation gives CASSPKRAGSHNEQFF.